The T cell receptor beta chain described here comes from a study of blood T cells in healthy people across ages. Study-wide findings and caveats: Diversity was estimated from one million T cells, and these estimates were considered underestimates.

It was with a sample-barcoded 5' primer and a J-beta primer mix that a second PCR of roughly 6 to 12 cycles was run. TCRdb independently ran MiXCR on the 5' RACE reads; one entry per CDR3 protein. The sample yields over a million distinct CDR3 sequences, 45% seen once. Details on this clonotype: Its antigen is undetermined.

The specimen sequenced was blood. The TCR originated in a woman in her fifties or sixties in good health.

The CDR3 sequence is CASSFTPQETQYF. CDR3 bases: TGCGCCAGCAGCTTCACTCCCCAAGAGACCCAGTACTTC. The chain links TRBV5-1 to TRBJ2-5; D gene unclear. Germline loops: CDR1 SGHRS, CDR2 YFSETQ. This CDR3 spans 13 amino acids. The V end lost 2 bases, the J end lost 1 base, and 6 bases lay between the germline ends.